The present TCR beta chain was sequenced within a study of blood T cell repertoires in COVID-19. Original processing notes: Amplifying reference gene primers gave estimates of nucleated cell counts. TCRdb keeps only in-frame clones here, not all; method: immunoSEQ multiplex PCR. V, J and clone size reflect that table, while D and trimming were determined from the DNA. The sample includes 45,000 or so clones, roughly 80% of them seen just once. The CDR3 loop spans 16 amino acids. This receptor was identified in a man between 65 and 80 years old with acute or convalescent COVID-19. The sample was peripheral blood. The rearrangement uses TRBV21-1 and TRBJ1-5. TRBV21-1 is reported as a pseudogene. Here the CDR3 reads CASSISSYYSNQPQHF. The CDR3 region has the DNA TGTGCCAGCAGCATATCCAGCTACTATAGCAATCAGCCCCAGCATTTT.